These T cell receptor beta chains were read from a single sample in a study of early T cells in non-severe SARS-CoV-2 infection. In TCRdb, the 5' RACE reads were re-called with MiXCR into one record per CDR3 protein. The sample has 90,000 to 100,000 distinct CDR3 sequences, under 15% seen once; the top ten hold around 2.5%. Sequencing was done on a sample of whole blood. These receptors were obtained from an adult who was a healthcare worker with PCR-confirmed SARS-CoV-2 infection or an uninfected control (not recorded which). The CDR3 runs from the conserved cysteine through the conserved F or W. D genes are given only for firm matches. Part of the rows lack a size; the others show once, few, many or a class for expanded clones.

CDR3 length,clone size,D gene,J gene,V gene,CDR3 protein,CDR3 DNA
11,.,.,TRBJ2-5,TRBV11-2,CASGFPGTQYF,TGTGCCAGCGGATTCCCGGGGACCCAGTACTTC
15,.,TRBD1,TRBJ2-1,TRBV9,CASSVAQGAFNEQFF,TGTGCCAGCAGCGTAGCACAGGGGGCGTTCAATGAGCAGTTCTTC
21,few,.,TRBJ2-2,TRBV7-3,CASSLYSVGRTSIANTGELFF,TGTGCCAGCAGCCTATACTCAGTGGGACGCACTTCGATCGCGAACACCGGGGAGCTGTTTTTT
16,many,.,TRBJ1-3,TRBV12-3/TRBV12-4,CASRGGAVTSGNTIYF,TGTGCCAGCAGGGGAGGGGCAGTGACCTCTGGAAACACCATATATTTT
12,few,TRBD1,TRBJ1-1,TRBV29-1,CSVSGGYTEAFF,TGCAGCGTTTCAGGGGGGTACACTGAAGCTTTCTTT
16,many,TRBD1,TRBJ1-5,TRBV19,CASSTDIGQDYQPQHF,TGTGCCAGTAGCACCGATATAGGACAGGACTATCAGCCCCAGCATTTT
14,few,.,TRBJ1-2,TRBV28,CASLPGNTNYGYTF,TGTGCCAGCCTCCCCGGAAACACAAACTATGGCTACACCTTC
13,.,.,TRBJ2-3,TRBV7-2,CASSTPMTDTQYF,TGTGCCAGCAGCACCCCGATGACAGATACGCAGTATTTT
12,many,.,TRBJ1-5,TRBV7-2,CASSSAKGPQHF,TGTGCCAGCAGCTCCGCCAAGGGGCCCCAGCATTTT
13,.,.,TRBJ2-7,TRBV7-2,CASSLRLVHEQYF,TGTGCCAGCAGCTTGCGTCTAGTCCACGAGCAGTACTTC
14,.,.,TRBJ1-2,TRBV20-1,CSVGGKGRDYGYTF,TGCAGTGTAGGGGGGAAAGGAAGAGACTATGGCTACACCTTC
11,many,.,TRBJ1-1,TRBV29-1,CSVWRTTEAFF,TGCAGCGTCTGGAGGACCACTGAAGCTTTCTTT
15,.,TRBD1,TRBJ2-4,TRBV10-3,CAISGTGGAKNIQYF,TGTGCCATCAGCGGGACAGGGGGAGCCAAAAACATTCAGTACTTC
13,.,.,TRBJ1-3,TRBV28,CASSLPRRNTIYF,TGTGCCAGCAGTTTACCCCGCCGAAACACCATATATTTT
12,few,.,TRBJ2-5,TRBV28,CASSVTPETQYF,TGTGCCAGCAGCGTCACCCCGGAGACCCAGTACTTC
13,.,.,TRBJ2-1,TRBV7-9,CASGWGDYNEQFF,TGTGCCAGCGGCTGGGGAGACTACAATGAGCAGTTCTTC
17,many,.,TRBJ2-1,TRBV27,CASSLYGPLNSYNEQFF,TGTGCCAGCAGTTTATACGGTCCACTTAACTCCTACAATGAGCAGTTCTTC
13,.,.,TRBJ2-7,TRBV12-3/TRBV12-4,CASSLSPSYEQYF,TGTGCCAGCAGCCTAAGTCCGAGCTACGAGCAGTACTTC
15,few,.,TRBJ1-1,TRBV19,CASSIAGQLNTEAFF,TGTGCCAGTAGTATAGCCGGACAGTTGAACACTGAAGCTTTCTTT
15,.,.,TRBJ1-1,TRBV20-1,CSARGRPGRNTEAFF,TGCAGTGCTAGGGGAAGACCAGGACGTAACACTGAAGCTTTCTTT
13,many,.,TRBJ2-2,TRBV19,CASTRGSTGELFF,TGTGCCAGTACCCGCGGAAGTACCGGGGAGCTGTTTTTT
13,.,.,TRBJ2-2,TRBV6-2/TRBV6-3,CASTYERVGELFF,TGTGCCAGCACCTACGAGAGGGTCGGGGAGCTGTTTTTT
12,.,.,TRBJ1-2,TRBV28,CASLGHPYGYTF,TGTGCCAGCTTGGGACACCCCTATGGCTACACCTTC
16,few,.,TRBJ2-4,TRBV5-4,CASSFRQGLAKNIQYF,TGTGCCAGCAGCTTTAGACAGGGACTAGCCAAAAACATTCAGTACTTC
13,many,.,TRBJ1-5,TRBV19,CASSEATRNPQHF,TGTGCCAGTAGTGAGGCCACAAGGAACCCCCAGCATTTT
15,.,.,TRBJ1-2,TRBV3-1,CASSQDSATNYGYTF,TGTGCCAGCAGCCAAGATTCAGCTACAAACTATGGCTACACCTTC
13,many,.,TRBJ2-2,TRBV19,CASRARGTGELFF,TGTGCCAGTAGAGCCAGGGGAACCGGGGAGCTGTTTTTT
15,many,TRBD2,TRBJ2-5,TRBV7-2,CASSLSQGLSKTQYF,TGTGCCAGCAGCTTAAGCCAGGGACTAAGTAAGACCCAGTACTTC
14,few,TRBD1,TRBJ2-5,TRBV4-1,CASSQTTGRETQYF,TGCGCCAGCAGCCAAACGACAGGGAGAGAGACCCAGTACTTC
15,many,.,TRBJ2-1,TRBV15,CATSAGTPKDNEQFF,TGTGCCACCAGCGCCGGGACACCGAAGGACAATGAGCAGTTCTTC
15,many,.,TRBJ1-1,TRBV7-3,CASSSPGGMNTEAFF,TGTGCCAGCAGCTCCCCGGGGGGGATGAACACTGAAGCTTTCTTT
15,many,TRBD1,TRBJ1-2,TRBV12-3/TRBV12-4,CASSAYEQGTHGYTF,TGTGCCAGCAGTGCTTATGAACAGGGGACACATGGCTACACCTTC
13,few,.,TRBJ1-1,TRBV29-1,CSVEPREWAEAFF,TGCAGCGTTGAACCCAGGGAGTGGGCTGAAGCTTTCTTT
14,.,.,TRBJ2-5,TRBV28,CASNHEGVEETQYF,TGTGCCAGCAACCACGAGGGGGTAGAAGAGACCCAGTACTTC
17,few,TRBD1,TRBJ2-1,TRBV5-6,CASSLDRGFLTYNEQFF,TGTGCCAGCAGCTTGGACAGGGGGTTTTTGACCTACAATGAGCAGTTCTTC
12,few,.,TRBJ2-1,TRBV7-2,CASSLRNGEQFF,TGTGCCAGCAGCTTACGGAACGGTGAGCAGTTCTTC
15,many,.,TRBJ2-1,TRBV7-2,CASGKGRGLIHEQFF,TGTGCCAGCGGGAAGGGGAGGGGGTTAATCCATGAGCAGTTCTTC
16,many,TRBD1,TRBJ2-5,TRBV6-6,CASSFNPRTGRETQYF,TGTGCCAGCAGCTTTAACCCAAGGACAGGGAGAGAGACCCAGTACTTC
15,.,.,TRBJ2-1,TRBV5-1,CASSLGLTSYNEQFF,TGCGCCAGCAGCTTGGGACTGACCTCCTACAATGAGCAGTTCTTC
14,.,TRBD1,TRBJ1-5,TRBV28,CASSQGQGYQPQHF,TGTGCCAGCAGCCAGGGACAGGGATATCAGCCCCAGCATTTT
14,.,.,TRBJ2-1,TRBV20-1,CSARGQERTNEQFF,TGCAGTGCTAGAGGACAGGAACGAACCAATGAGCAGTTCTTC
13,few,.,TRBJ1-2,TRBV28,CASRGRQIYGYTF,TGTGCCAGCAGGGGGCGGCAGATCTATGGCTACACCTTC
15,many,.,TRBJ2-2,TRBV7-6,CASSHRQGGTGELFF,TGTGCCAGCAGCCATCGGCAGGGTGGCACCGGGGAGCTGTTTTTT
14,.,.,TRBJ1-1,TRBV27,CASRILTPDTEAFF,TGTGCCAGCAGAATCCTTACACCGGACACTGAAGCTTTCTTT
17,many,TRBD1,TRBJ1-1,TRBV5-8,CASSLGQGVWRGTEAFF,TGTGCCAGCAGCTTGGGACAGGGTGTTTGGAGGGGCACTGAAGCTTTCTTT
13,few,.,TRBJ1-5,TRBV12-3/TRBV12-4,CASSPPHNQPQHF,TGTGCCAGCAGTCCGCCTCACAATCAGCCCCAGCATTTT
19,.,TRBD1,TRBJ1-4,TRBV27,CASPKLGTEDCATNEKLFF,TGTGCCAGCCCAAAACTCGGGACAGAGGATTGTGCAACTAATGAAAAACTGTTTTTT
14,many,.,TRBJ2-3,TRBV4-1,CASSQVRFTDTQYF,TGCGCCAGCAGCCAAGTGAGGTTCACAGATACGCAGTATTTT
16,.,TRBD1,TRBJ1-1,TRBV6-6,CASSYSDGAGGTEAFF,TGTGCCAGCAGTTACTCTGACGGGGCAGGGGGAACTGAAGCTTTCTTT
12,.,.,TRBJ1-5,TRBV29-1,CSVGFSNQPQHF,TGCAGCGTTGGCTTTAGCAATCAGCCCCAGCATTTT